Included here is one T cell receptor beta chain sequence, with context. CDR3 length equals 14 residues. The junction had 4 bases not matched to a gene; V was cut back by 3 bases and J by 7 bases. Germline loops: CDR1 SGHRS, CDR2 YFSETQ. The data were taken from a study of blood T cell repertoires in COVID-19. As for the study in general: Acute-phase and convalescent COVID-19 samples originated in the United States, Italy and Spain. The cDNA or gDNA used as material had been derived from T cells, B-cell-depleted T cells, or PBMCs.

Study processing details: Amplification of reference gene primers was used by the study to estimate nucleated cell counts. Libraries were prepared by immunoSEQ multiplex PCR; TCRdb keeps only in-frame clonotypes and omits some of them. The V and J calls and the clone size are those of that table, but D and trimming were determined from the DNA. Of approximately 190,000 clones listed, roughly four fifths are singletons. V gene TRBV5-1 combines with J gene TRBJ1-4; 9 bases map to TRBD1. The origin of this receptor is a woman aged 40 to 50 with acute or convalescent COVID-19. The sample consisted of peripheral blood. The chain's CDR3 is CASSSGTGFEKLFF. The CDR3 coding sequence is TGCGCCAGCAGCTCCGGGACAGGGTTTGAAAAACTGTTTTTT.